Here is one TCR beta chain with its context. Its antigen is undetermined. The data are from a study of immune cell composition in non-small cell lung cancer. Overall study context: Histologic subtype was mainly adenocarcinoma or squamous cell carcinoma. Study-wide findings and caveats: Tumour-associated clones >0.5% occurred in approximately 32% of adenocarcinomas, 75% of squamous. Lung squamous cell carcinoma tumours had significantly higher top 10 clone scores and productive clonality than lung adenocarcinoma. Tumour TCR-beta clonality showed no significant link to smoking pack-years.

The method was immunoSEQ multiplex PCR; TCRdb's version includes in-frame clones alone and lacks a portion of them. The sample has nearly 10,000 clones, approximately 70% seen once; the top ten hold around 9.3%. This CDR3 region has 16 residues. V was shortened by 2 bases and J by 0 bases, with 14 bases between the two germline ends. Germline CDR1 reads SGHDT; CDR2 reads YYEEEE. The chain links TRBV5-6 to TRBJ1-1; the D gene is possibly TRBD1 (6 bases). Sequencing was done on a sample of lung tumor tissue. This clonotype was obtained from a human donor with non-small cell lung cancer. The CDR3 DNA reads as TGTGCCAGCAGCTTTTGGGGGGCGAGTTTGAACACTGAAGCTTTCTTT. It is translated as CASSFWGASLNTEAFF.